The present TCR beta chain was sequenced within a study of control samples from healthy donors and cancer patients. In this sample, this clone turned up once. Data came from immunoSEQ multiplex PCR; TCRdb stores just in-frame clones and leaves some out. The top ten clones hold 30% to 40% of a sample with 90,000 to 150,000 clones, about 89% of them seen once. V lost 5 bases, J lost 4 bases, and 15 bases lay in between. Germline V lookup: CDR1 SNHLY, CDR2 FYNNEI. The CDR3 has 16 residues. What was sequenced was blood. The chain recombines TRBV2 with TRBJ2-6, with D uncertain. This TCR was sampled from a man aged 50 or older in good health. CDR3 bases: TGTGCCAGCAGTCCCTCCACTGCTCCCGGGGCCAACGTCCTGACTTTC. Amino acids: CASSPSTAPGANVLTF.